Listed here are 15 T cell receptor beta chains from one sample, sequenced in a study of blood T cell repertoires in COVID-19. The protocol was immunoSEQ multiplex PCR, while the TCRdb copy is restricted to in-frame clones and leaves out a portion. Of roughly 50,000 clones listed, 80% to 85% were seen once; the top ten hold around 2.5%. What was sequenced was peripheral blood. The receptors were gathered from a man aged 50 to 60 with acute or convalescent COVID-19.

J is TRBJ2-2 and V is TRBV4-1, with TRBD2 matching 7 bases. The V gene end was trimmed by 4 bases and the J gene end by 6 bases; junction bases not matched to a gene: 11. Looked up from germline, CDR1 is MGHRA and CDR2 is YSYEKL. The CDR3 is 16 residues long. The CDR3 DNA reads as TGCGCCAGCAGCCCCGAGGGAGGGGCAGGGTCCGGGGAGCTGTTTTTT. It encodes CASSPEGGAGSGELFF.

The V call is TRBV28, the J call TRBJ2-1; 11 positions match TRBD2. This CDR3 is built from 16 residues. The V gene end was trimmed by 5 bases and the J gene end by 7 bases; junction bases not matched to a gene: 10. The germline gives CDR1 MDHEN, CDR2 SYDVKM. The CDR3 DNA reads as TGTGCCAGCAGTACAGTAGCGGGAGGGAAACATAATGAGCAGTTCTTC. It is translated as CASSTVAGGKHNEQFF.

This clone occurred a few times. The CDR3 DNA reads as TGCGCCAGCAGTGGAGCCGTCCAGGGTGAAGCTTTCTTT. Residues: CASSGAVQGEAFF. This chain uses TRBV10-2 with TRBJ1-1; D is perhaps TRBD1 (5 bases). There are 13 residues in the CDR3. Germline CDR1 WSHSY, CDR2 SAAADI. V was cut by 4 bases and J by 7 bases, with 13 bases left in between.

J is TRBJ2-1 and V is TRBV27, with D perhaps TRBD2 (7 bases). The CDR3 sequence is 14 residues long. Per germline, CDR1 MNHEY and CDR2 SMNVEV (reference sequence). V lost 5 bases and J lost 6, with 14 bases in between. In DNA form, the CDR3 reads TGTGCCAGCAGTGGCGAGGGGGGGATCAATGAGCAGTTCTTC. Translated, it gives CASSGEGGINEQFF.

The rearrangement joins TRBV30 to TRBJ2-7; 7 bases line up with TRBD1. CDR3 size: 13 residues. Germline CDR1 reads GTSNPN; CDR2 reads SVGIG (reference sequence). Losses at the gene ends were 8 bases for V and 0 bases for J; bases not matched to a gene: 7. The CDR3 protein is CALNRDSSYEQYF. CDR3 nucleotide sequence: TGTGCCCTTAATCGGGACAGCTCCTACGAGCAGTACTTC.

The chain joins TRBV25-1 to TRBJ2-3, with 8 bases aligning to TRBD2. Germline assignment: CDR1 MGHDK and CDR2 SYGVNS. There are 17 residues in the CDR3. V shed 6 bases, J shed 2 bases, and the junction held 13 bases outside the gene matches. CDR3 in amino acids: CASSSLRSGSVTDTQYF. The CDR3 bases are TGTGCCAGCAGCTCCCTTAGGAGCGGGAGTGTCACAGATACGCAGTATTTT.

This chain connects TRBV12-5 to TRBJ1-5, with 7 bases lining up with TRBD1. The CDR3 is made up of 14 amino acids. J was trimmed by 4 bases and V by 6 bases; bases with no gene match: 6. CDR1 and CDR2 from the germline V gene are LGHNT and FRNRAP. The CDR3 sequence: CASGYNRGNQPQHF. The DNA of the CDR3 is TGTGCTAGTGGCTACAACAGGGGTAATCAGCCCCAGCATTTT.

The chain uses TRBV7-3 and TRBJ2-1; TRBD2 matches 7 bases. From germline, CDR1 is SGHTA and CDR2 FQGTGA. The V gene end was trimmed by 5 bases and the J gene end by 8 bases; junction bases not matched to a gene: 15. The CDR3 has 16 amino acids. CDR3 loop: CASSPLPGGNSDEQFF. The DNA for the CDR3 is TGTGCCAGCAGCCCCCTTCCGGGGGGAAACTCCGATGAGCAGTTCTTC.

The genes are TRBV11-1 and TRBJ2-7; 11 bases map to TRBD2. The ends lost 5 bases at V and 4 bases at J; junction bases unmatched: 7. This CDR3 is built from 15 residues. The germline gives CDR1 SGHAT, CDR2 FQDESV (reference sequence). The CDR3 reads CASSPTGTSGYEQYF. The CDR3 DNA follows: TGTGCCAGCAGCCCAACCGGGACTAGCGGTTACGAGCAGTACTTC. Supplemented by reference TRBV11-1 and TRBJ2-7, the full variable domain reads EAEVAQSPRYKITEKSQAVAFWCDPISGHATLYWYRQILGQGPELLVQFQDESVVDDSQLPKDRFSAERLKGVDSTLKIQPAELGDSAMYLCASSPTGTSGYEQYFGPGTRLTVT.

CDR3 protein: CASSFNRGGPSGANVLTF. CDR3 DNA: TGTGCCAGCAGCTTTAACCGGGGGGGCCCCTCTGGGGCCAACGTCCTGACTTTC. This sequence joins TRBV5-8 and TRBJ2-6; 8 bases match TRBD2. Germline assignment: CDR1 SGHTS and CDR2 YDEGEE. V was clipped by 2 bases and J by 0 bases; unmatched bases: 7. CDR3 length equals 18 residues. The full variable domain, in which reference TRBV5-8 and TRBJ2-6 provide the parts outside the CDR3, is EAGVTQSPTHLIKTRGQQATLRCSPISGHTSVYWYQQALGLGLQFLLWYDEGEERNRGNFPPRFSGRQFPNYSSELNVNALELEDSALYLCASSFNRGGPSGANVLTFGAGSRLTVL.

The chain joins TRBV2 to TRBJ2-1, with TRBD2 as a possible D gene (5 bases). Germline CDR1 is SNHLY and CDR2 is FYNNEI. The germline V and J ends were trimmed by 4 bases and 2 bases, with 9 bases remaining between them. The CDR3 runs 14 residues. The chain's CDR3 is CASSVTGTYNEQFF. CDR3 coding DNA: TGTGCCAGCAGTGTTACCGGGACCTACAATGAGCAGTTCTTC.

This rearrangement joins TRBV6-5 to TRBJ2-7; possibly TRBD1 for D (6 bases). The CDR3 spans 14 residues. With 6 bases removed from V and 7 bases from J, the gap between germline ends came to 19 bases. Germline V CDR1 and CDR2: MNHEY, SVGAGI. The CDR3 loop is CASSFRTAQGEQYF. The DNA for the CDR3 is TGTGCCAGCAGCTTTCGGACAGCGCAGGGAGAGCAGTACTTC.

DNA of the CDR3: TGTGCCAGCAGCCATCTAGCGGGGAACCAAGAGACCCAGTACTTC. This codes for CASSHLAGNQETQYF. The chain has TRBV14 and TRBJ2-5, with 9 bases matching TRBD2. V was pared by 3 bases and J by 0 bases, with 2 bases of the junction left unmatched. Germline values: CDR1 SGHDN, CDR2 FVKESK. This CDR3 region has 15 residues.

In its sample, this clone was seen many times. The V call is TRBV7-6, the J call TRBJ2-2; possibly TRBD2 for D (6 bases). Germline lookup yields CDR1 SGHVS and CDR2 FNYEAQ. The CDR3 runs 16 residues. Trimming took 7 bases from V and 1 from J, leaving 16 bases between them. The CDR3: CASTPGGSGNTGELFF. Written as DNA, the CDR3 is TGTGCCAGCACCCCCGGTGGTAGCGGGAACACCGGGGAGCTGTTTTTT.

The V call is TRBV10-2, the J call TRBJ2-4; a weak D match, TRBD1 (6 bases). Germline V gives CDR1 WSHSY, CDR2 SAAADI. The CDR3 totals 11 residues. Trimming stripped 6 bases from V and 9 bases from J, with 9 bases between. CDR3: CASRDSVIQYF. The DNA of the CDR3 is TGCGCCAGCAGGGACAGCGTCATTCAGTACTTC.